Below are 18 T cell receptor beta chains sequenced from a single sample in a study of T cells in Graves' hyperthyroidism and ophthalmopathy. RNA transcripts were the template for amplifying TCR beta CDR3 regions. HTBI primers were used for first-round RT-PCR of the TCR CDR3. TCRdb re-derived calls from the multiplex PCR reads in MiXCR, one entry per CDR3 protein. The data contain some 620,000 distinct CDR3 sequences, roughly 15% of them seen just once; the ten biggest clones take up 3.5% to 4%. Specimen: blood. The origin of the receptors is a woman aged 25 to 45 with Graves' hyperthyroidism.

This clonotype was seen repeatedly, ten times or more. J is TRBJ2-3 and V is TRBV5-6, with D unclear. From germline, CDR1 is SGHDT and CDR2 YYEEEE. The CDR3 runs 12 residues. The germline V and J ends were trimmed by 2 bases and 5 bases, with 6 bases remaining between them. As DNA, the CDR3 is TGTGCCAGCAGCTTATTCCGAGATACGCAGTATTTT. Translating it yields CASSLFRDTQYF.

This chain links TRBV7-2 with TRBJ1-1; 8 bases match TRBD1. Germline trimming cut 6 bases from V and 0 bases from J; bases unmatched to any gene: 3. Germline V lookup: CDR1 SGHTA, CDR2 FQGNSA. The CDR3 spans 14 residues. Written as DNA, the CDR3 is TGTGCCAGCAGATTGGGACAGGTGAACACTGAAGCTTTCTTT. This sequence encodes CASRLGQVNTEAFF.

In this sample, this clonotype turned up a few times. The chain uses TRBV4-1 and TRBJ2-7; 7 positions match TRBD1. Germline CDR1 MGHRA, CDR2 YSYEKL. The CDR3 spans 15 residues. The V segment lost 5 bases and the J segment 3 bases; nucleotides outside the gene matches: 10. The CDR3 region is CASSKVPGQFYEQYF. Written as DNA, the CDR3 is TGCGCCAGCAGCAAGGTTCCGGGACAGTTCTACGAGCAGTACTTC.

This clonotype was counted once. A much larger clonotype is one base distant, so this may be a read error. The chain links TRBV6-5 to TRBJ1-1; no reliable D call. Germline CDR1 and CDR2: MNHEY and SVGAGI. With 2 bases removed from V and 3 bases from J, the gap between germline ends came to 10 bases. The CDR3 runs to 14 residues. This chain's CDR3 is CASSYNTVDTEAFF. Here the CDR3 DNA reads TGTGCCAGCAGTTACAACACAGTGGACACTGAAGCTTTCTTT.

This clonotype was found many times. This chain links TRBV4-1 with TRBJ2-5, with no clear D. The CDR3 is 13 residues long. Between the trimmed V and J ends, which lost 1 base and 7 bases, there was a span of 10 bases. Germline CDR1 and CDR2: MGHRA and YSYEKL. In DNA form, the CDR3 reads TGCGCCAGCAGCCAAGGAAATTGGGGGACCCAGTACTTC. As protein: CASSQGNWGTQYF.

The CDR3 region is CASSQDRSSFGEQYF. The DNA for the CDR3 is TGCGCCAGCAGCCAAGATAGGAGCTCCTTCGGGGAGCAGTACTTC. The rearrangement uses TRBV4-3 and TRBJ2-1; D is undetermined. The J call may be faulty, since TRBJ2-7 better matches the DNA end. This CDR3 is 15 amino acids long. The V gene's germline CDR1 is LGHNA and CDR2 YSLEER.

The chain carries TRBV9 and TRBJ1-1, with 7 bases matching TRBD1. Trimming took 0 bases from V and 1 from J; bases not matched to a gene: 12. The CDR3 runs to 18 residues. CDR1 and CDR2 from the germline V gene are SGDLS and YYNGEE. This chain's CDR3 is CASSVGPLAGTANTEAFF. Here the CDR3 DNA reads TGTGCCAGCAGCGTAGGACCCTTGGCCGGGACAGCGAACACTGAAGCTTTCTTT.

This chain's CDR3 is CAWSAGQTGNYGYTF. DNA for the CDR3: TGTGCCTGGAGCGCCGGACAGACCGGCAACTATGGCTACACCTTC. The chain carries TRBV30 and TRBJ1-2; weak D call: TRBD1 (6 bases). Germline CDR1 reads GTSNPN; CDR2 reads SVGIG (reference sequence). This CDR3 has 15 amino acids. V was shortened by 3 bases and J by 2 bases, with 16 bases between the two germline ends.

This clonotype has just a few counts. The J gene is TRBJ2-3, the V gene TRBV20-1; possibly TRBD2 for D (5 bases). V gave up 1 base and J gave up 5 bases, with 7 bases separating them. The CDR3 contains 12 residues. The V gene's germline CDR1 is DFQATT and CDR2 SNEGSKA (reference sequence). The CDR3 DNA reads TGCAGTGCTAGAGTGACTAAAGATACGCAGTATTTT. It codes for CSARVTKDTQYF.

The V gene is TRBV3-1, the J gene TRBJ2-5, with 11 bases fitting TRBD2. The ends lost 5 bases at V and 4 bases at J; junction bases unmatched: 6. Germline values: CDR1 LGHDT, CDR2 YNNKEL (reference sequence). This CDR3 is 15 amino acids long. The chain's CDR3 is CASSSRLAGIETQYF. DNA of the CDR3: TGTGCCAGCAGCTCTCGACTAGCGGGAATAGAGACCCAGTACTTC.

This clonotype was seen repeatedly, ten times or more. The chain carries TRBV20-1 and TRBJ2-7; TRBD2 agrees at 13 bases. Germline CDR1 DFQATT, CDR2 SNEGSKA (reference sequence). The CDR3 consists of 16 residues. V dropped 6 bases and J dropped 1; count of bases not matched to a gene: 9. CDR3 nucleotides: TGCAGTGCCCGGGTGGGACTAGCGGGATTTTCCTACGAGCAGTACTTC. Amino acids: CSARVGLAGFSYEQYF.

The gene calls are TRBV20-1 and TRBJ2-1, with D unclear. V gave up 7 bases and J gave up 9 bases, with 25 bases separating them. Germline CDR1 and CDR2: DFQATT and SNEGSKA (reference sequence). CDR3 length: 15 amino acids. The CDR3 bases are TGCAGTGTGAAGGTGAGGTCCTACTCCAGGAGTGAGCAGTTCTTC. Translated: CSVKVRSYSRSEQFF.

The V gene is TRBV4-2, the J gene TRBJ2-1, with unresolved D. CDR1 and CDR2 (germline): LGHNA, YNFKEQ. The CDR3 extends over 14 amino acids. V was clipped by 0 bases and J by 8 bases, with 11 bases between them. CDR3 nucleotides: TGTGCCAGCAGCCAAGATCTCACAAACGATGAGCAGTTCTTC. This gives the protein CASSQDLTNDEQFF.

The chain carries TRBV28 and TRBJ1-6; 9 bases align to TRBD1. V lost 6 bases to trimming and J lost 6 bases; unmatched junction nucleotides: 6. Germline CDR1 reads MDHEN; CDR2 reads SYDVKM. The CDR3 extends over 15 amino acids. CDR3: CASRPSGQGNSPLHF. For the CDR3, the DNA is TGTGCCAGCAGACCGTCGGGACAGGGTAATTCACCCCTCCACTTT.

This clonotype was detected a few times. J is TRBJ1-2 and V is TRBV5-6; tentative D call: TRBD1 (6 bases). Germline-derived CDR1 and CDR2 are SGHDT and YYEEEE. Trimming pared 2 bases from V and 0 bases from J, leaving 11 bases between. The CDR3 extends over 15 amino acids. The CDR3 coding sequence is TGTGCCAGCAGCTTTGGTGCAGGGGCTAACTATGGCTACACCTTC. Its translation: CASSFGAGANYGYTF.

In this sample, this clonotype turned up a few times. DNA for the CDR3: TGTGCCAGCAGCGTAGAGGACATAGACCAAGAGACCCAGTACTTC. As protein: CASSVEDIDQETQYF. The rearrangement links TRBV9 to TRBJ2-5, with a possible D match to TRBD1 (5 bases). The V gene's germline CDR1 is SGDLS and CDR2 YYNGEE. CDR3 length: 15 residues. V shed 0 bases and J shed 0 bases, with 9 bases lying between them.

J is TRBJ1-2 and V is TRBV20-1; 7 nucleotides align to TRBD1. In germline, CDR1 is DFQATT, CDR2 SNEGSKA (reference sequence). The CDR3 covers 13 residues. V gave up 2 bases and J gave up 8 bases; unmatched junction bases: 8. The DNA for the CDR3 is TGCAGTGCTAGACCAGACAGGGATAAAGGCTACACCTTC. Its translation is CSARPDRDKGYTF.

The rearrangement links TRBV2 to TRBJ2-5, with D perhaps TRBD2 (6 bases). The CDR3 is 16 amino acids. V lost 5 bases to trimming and J lost 5 bases, with 21 bases between them. Looked up from germline, CDR1 is SNHLY and CDR2 is FYNNEI. The CDR3 protein is CASSRHRDWGQETQYF. For the CDR3, the DNA is TGTGCCAGCAGTAGGCACCGGGACTGGGGTCAGGAGACCCAGTACTTC.